This T cell receptor beta chain was obtained from a study of T cells after yellow fever vaccination. For TCR, cDNA came from 5'RACE template switching, which added a universal primer site and UMIs. TCRdb reprocessed the 5' RACE reads via MiXCR and lists one record per CDR3 protein. The table records about 230,000 distinct CDR3 sequences, approximately 6.3% of them present only once. Germline V lookup: CDR1 SGHRS, CDR2 YFSETQ. The CDR3 covers 13 residues. Trimming removed 6 bases from V and 4 bases from J, with 11 bases in between. The clonotype was recovered from a man aged 30-40 years who received the YFV17D yellow fever vaccine. Source: CD4+ T cells sorted from PBMCs, taken on the day of the yellow fever booster vaccination. The chain recombines TRBV5-1 with TRBJ2-1; D may be TRBD2 (6 bases). CDR3 nucleotide sequence: TGCGCCAGCAATGCGGGACGATACAATGAGCAGTTCTTC. Translated: CASNAGRYNEQFF.